This T cell receptor beta chain was sequenced during a study of blood T cell repertoires in COVID-19. Whole-study context: Both acute and convalescent COVID-19 samples were obtained from the United States, Italy and Spain. T cells, B-cell-depleted T cells, or PBMCs provided the cDNA or gDNA that served as material.

As processed by the authors: Reference gene primers were amplified, and this amplification served to estimate nucleated cell counts. Profiled with immunoSEQ multiplex PCR; TCRdb holds only in-frame clones, not every one. For V, J and clone size, that table is used; D and trimming come from the DNA. This repertoire shows 390,000 or so clones, around nine tenths found once; its top ten account for about 9.4%. Donors were grouped by their self-reported clinical history. Germline assignment: CDR1 MDHEN and CDR2 SYDVKM. V lost 2 bases and J lost 4, with 18 bases in between. The CDR3 extends over 17 amino acids.

The sequence derives from a woman between 50 and 59 years old who had recovered from COVID-19. Specimen: PBMCs or T cells enriched from blood (not recorded which). The chain uses TRBV28 and TRBJ1-5, with D tentatively TRBD1 (5 bases). The CDR3: CASSLLFYTGTNQPQHF. As DNA, the CDR3 is TGTGCCAGCAGTTTACTGTTTTATACAGGAACAAATCAGCCCCAGCATTTT.